A single sample is the source of the 3 T cell receptor beta chains below, sequenced in a study of shared clonotypes between healthy human individuals. Method: immunoSEQ multiplex PCR; TCRdb's copy keeps in-frame clones and lacks some. The top ten hold about 0.34% of the sample, which has approximately 1.5 million clones, approximately 98.5% seen once. Sequencing input: naive CD4+ T cells sorted from blood. Stated subset: CD45RA+ positively selected. Receptors originate from a man aged 25-45 years in good health.

This chain connects TRBV5-1 to TRBJ2-7; 11 bases line up with TRBD2. The CDR3 covers 14 residues. Trimming cost V 4 bases and J 6 bases; bases outside gene matches: 6. Germline loops: CDR1 SGHRS, CDR2 YFSETQ. CDR3 nucleotides: TGCGCCAGCAGCCTAACTAGCGGGAGTAGCGAGCAGTACTTC. Translating it yields CASSLTSGSSEQYF.

As concerns this clone: Other DNA sequences within the sample encode an identical CDR3. The rearrangement uses TRBV5-1 and TRBJ1-2, with 9 bases that match TRBD1. Trimming took 0 bases from V and 8 from J; bases not matched to a gene: 2. In germline, CDR1 is SGHRS, CDR2 YFSETQ. This CDR3 is 13 amino acids long. CDR3 sequence reads: CASSLGTGEGYTF. CDR3 coding DNA: TGCGCCAGCAGCTTGGGGACAGGGGAAGGCTACACCTTC.

The chain couples TRBV19 to TRBJ1-2; 7 nucleotides match TRBD1. Per germline, CDR1 LNHDA and CDR2 SQIVND (reference sequence). This CDR3 region has 14 residues. V was pared by 3 bases and J by 3 bases, with 4 bases of the junction left unmatched. In nucleotides, the CDR3 is TGTGCCAGTAGTATCGGGGACAGCTACTATGGCTACACCTTC. Residues: CASSIGDSYYGYTF.